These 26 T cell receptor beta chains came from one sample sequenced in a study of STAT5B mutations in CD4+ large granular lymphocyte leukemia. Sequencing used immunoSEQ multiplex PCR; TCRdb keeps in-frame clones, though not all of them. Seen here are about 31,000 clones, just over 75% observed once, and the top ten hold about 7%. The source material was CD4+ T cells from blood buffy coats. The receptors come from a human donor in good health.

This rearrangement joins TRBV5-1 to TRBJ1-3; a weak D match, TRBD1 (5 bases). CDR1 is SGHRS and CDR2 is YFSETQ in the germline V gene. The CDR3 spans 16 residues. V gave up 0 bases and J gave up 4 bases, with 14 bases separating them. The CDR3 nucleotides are TGCGCCAGCAGCTTGGCCGGGGCGTCGGGGGGAAACACCATATATTTT. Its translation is CASSLAGASGGNTIYF.

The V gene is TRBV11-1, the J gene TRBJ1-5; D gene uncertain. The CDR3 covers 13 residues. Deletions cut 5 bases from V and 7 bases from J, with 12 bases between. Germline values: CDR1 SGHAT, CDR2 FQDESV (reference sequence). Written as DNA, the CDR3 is TGTGCCAGCAGCGCAGGCCTCAGCCAGCCCCAGCATTTT. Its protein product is CASSAGLSQPQHF.

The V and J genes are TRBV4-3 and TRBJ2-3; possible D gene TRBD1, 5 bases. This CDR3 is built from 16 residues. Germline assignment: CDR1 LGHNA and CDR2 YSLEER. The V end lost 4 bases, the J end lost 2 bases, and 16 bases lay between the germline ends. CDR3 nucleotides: TGCGCCAGCAGCCCCGAAGGGGCCATACCCACAGATACGCAGTATTTT. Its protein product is CASSPEGAIPTDTQYF.

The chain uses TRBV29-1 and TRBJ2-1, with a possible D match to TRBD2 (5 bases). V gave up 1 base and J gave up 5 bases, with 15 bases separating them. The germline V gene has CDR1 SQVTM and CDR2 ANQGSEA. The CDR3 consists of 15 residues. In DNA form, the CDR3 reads TGCAGCGTTGAAGTTGGTGGCGGGCGACACAATGAGCAGTTCTTC. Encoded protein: CSVEVGGGRHNEQFF.

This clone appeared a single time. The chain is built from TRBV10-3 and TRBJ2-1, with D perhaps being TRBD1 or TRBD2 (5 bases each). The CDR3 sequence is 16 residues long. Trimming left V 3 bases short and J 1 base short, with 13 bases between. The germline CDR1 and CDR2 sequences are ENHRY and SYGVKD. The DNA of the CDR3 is TGTGCCATCAGTGACCCCGCGAGGGGTTCCTACAATGAGCAGTTCTTC. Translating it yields CAISDPARGSYNEQFF.

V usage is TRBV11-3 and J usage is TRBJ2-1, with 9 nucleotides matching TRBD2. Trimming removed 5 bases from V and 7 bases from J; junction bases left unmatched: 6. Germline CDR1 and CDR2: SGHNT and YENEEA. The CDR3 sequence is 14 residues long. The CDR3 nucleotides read TGTGCCAGCAGCCCCGTGGGACTAGCTAATGAGCAGTTCTTC. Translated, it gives CASSPVGLANEQFF. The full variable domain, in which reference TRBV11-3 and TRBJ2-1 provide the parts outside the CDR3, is EAGVVQSPRYKIIEKKQPVAFWCNPISGHNTLYWYLQNLGQGPELLIRYENEEAVDDSQLPKDRFSAERLKGVDSTLKIQPAELGDSAVYLCASSPVGLANEQFFGPGTRLTVL.

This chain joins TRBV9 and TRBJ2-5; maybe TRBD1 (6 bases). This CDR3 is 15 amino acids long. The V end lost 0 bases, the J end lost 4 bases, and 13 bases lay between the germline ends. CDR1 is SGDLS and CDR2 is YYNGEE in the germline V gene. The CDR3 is CASSVGGGRAETQYF. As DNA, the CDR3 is TGTGCCAGCAGCGTAGGAGGGGGAAGAGCAGAGACCCAGTACTTC.

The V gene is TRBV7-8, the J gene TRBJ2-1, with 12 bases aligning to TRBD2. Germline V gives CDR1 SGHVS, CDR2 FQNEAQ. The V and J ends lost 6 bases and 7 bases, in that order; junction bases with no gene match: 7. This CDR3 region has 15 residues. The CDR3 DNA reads TGTGCCAGCAGGGCTAGCGGGGGGGCTGTAAATGAGCAGTTCTTC. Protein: CASRASGGAVNEQFF.

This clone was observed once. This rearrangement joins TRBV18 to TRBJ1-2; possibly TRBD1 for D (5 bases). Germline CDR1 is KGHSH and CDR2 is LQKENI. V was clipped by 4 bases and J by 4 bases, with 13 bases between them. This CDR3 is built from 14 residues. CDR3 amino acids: CASSRDGAVYGYTF. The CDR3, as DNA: TGTGCCAGCTCACGGGACGGGGCCGTCTATGGCTACACCTTC. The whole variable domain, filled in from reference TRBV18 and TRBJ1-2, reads NAGVMQNPRHLVRRRGQEARLRCSPMKGHSHVYWYRQLPEEGLKFMVYLQKENIIDESGMPKERFSAEFPKEGPSILRIQQVVRGDSAAYFCASSRDGAVYGYTFGSGTRLTVV.

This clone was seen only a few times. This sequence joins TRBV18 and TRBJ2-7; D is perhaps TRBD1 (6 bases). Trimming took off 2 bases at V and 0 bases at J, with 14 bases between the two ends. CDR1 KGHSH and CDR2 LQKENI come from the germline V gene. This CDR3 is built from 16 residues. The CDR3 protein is CASSPIRPDSSYEQYF. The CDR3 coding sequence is TGTGCCAGCTCACCAATACGGCCGGACAGCTCCTACGAGCAGTACTTC.

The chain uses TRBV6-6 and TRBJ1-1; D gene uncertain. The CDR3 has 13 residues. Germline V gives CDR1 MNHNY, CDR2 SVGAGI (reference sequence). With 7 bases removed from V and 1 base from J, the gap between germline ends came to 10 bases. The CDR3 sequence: CASTYIGNTEAFF. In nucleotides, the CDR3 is TGTGCCAGCACCTACATAGGGAACACTGAAGCTTTCTTT.

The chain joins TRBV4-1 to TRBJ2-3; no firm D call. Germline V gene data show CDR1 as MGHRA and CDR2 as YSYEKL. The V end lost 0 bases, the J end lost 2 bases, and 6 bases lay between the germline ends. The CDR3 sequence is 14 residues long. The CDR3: CASSQDRYTDTQYF. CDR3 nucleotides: TGCGCCAGCAGCCAAGACCGCTACACAGATACGCAGTATTTT.

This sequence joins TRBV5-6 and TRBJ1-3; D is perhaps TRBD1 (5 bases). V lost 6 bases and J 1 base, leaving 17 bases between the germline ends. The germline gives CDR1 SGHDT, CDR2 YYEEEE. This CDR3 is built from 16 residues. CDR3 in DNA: TGTGCCAGCAACACGCTTGGGGGTGAATCTGGAAACACCATATATTTT. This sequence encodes CASNTLGGESGNTIYF.

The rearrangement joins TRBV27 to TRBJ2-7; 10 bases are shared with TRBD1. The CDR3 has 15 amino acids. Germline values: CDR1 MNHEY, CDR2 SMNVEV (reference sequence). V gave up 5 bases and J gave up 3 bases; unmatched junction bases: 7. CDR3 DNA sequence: TGTGCCAGCAGTCGACAGGGGGCAGGTAACTACGAGCAGTACTTC. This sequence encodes CASSRQGAGNYEQYF.

The chain's CDR3 is CAGGGYQETQYF. CDR3 nucleotide sequence: TGTGCCGGCGGAGGCTACCAAGAGACCCAGTACTTC. This sequence joins TRBV2 and TRBJ2-5; D might be TRBD2 (5 bases). CDR1 is SNHLY, CDR2 FYNNEI, per germline. The CDR3 consists of 12 residues. The V gene lost 11 bases and the J gene lost 0 bases, with 10 bases spanning the gap.

CDR3: CSVRTAQETQYF. The CDR3 region has the DNA TGCAGTGTTAGGACAGCTCAAGAGACCCAGTACTTC. This chain uses TRBV29-1 with TRBJ2-5; the D gene is possibly TRBD1 (6 bases). Germline assignment: CDR1 SQVTM and CDR2 ANQGSEA. The CDR3 extends over 12 amino acids.

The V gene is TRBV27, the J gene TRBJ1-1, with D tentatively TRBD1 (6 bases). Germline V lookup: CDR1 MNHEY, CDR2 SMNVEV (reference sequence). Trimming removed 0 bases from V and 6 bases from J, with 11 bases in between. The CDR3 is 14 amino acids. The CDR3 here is CASSLSARGAEAFF. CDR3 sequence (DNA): TGTGCCAGCAGTTTATCCGCCAGGGGCGCTGAAGCTTTCTTT.

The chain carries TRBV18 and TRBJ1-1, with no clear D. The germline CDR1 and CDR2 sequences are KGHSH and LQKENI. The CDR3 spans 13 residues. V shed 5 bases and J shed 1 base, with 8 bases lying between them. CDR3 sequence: CASSEARNTEAFF. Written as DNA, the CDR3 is TGTGCCAGCTCAGAAGCAAGGAACACTGAAGCTTTCTTT.

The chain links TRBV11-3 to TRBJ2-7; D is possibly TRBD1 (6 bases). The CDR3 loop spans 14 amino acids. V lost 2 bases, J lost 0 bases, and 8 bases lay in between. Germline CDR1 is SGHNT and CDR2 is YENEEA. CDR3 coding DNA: TGTGCCAGCAGCTTACGAGGGGGCTCCTACGAGCAGTACTTC. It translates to CASSLRGGSYEQYF.

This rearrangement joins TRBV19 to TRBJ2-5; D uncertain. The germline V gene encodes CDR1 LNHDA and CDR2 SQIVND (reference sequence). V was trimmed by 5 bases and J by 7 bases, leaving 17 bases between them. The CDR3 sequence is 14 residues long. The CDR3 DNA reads TGTGCCAGTAGTCTAATGACTGCTTCAGGGACCCAGTACTTC. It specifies CASSLMTASGTQYF. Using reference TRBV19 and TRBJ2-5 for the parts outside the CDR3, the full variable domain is DGGITQSPKYLFRKEGQNVTLSCEQNLNHDAMYWYRQDPGQGLRLIYYSQIVNDFQKGDIAEGYSVSREKKESFPLTVTSAQKNPTAFYLCASSLMTASGTQYFGPGTRLLVL.

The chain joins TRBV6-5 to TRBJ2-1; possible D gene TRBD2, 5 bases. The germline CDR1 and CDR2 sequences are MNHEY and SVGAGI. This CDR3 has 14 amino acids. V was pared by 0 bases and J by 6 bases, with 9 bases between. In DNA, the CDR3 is TGTGCCAGCAGTTACTCGACGGGGAGCAATGAGCAGTTCTTC. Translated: CASSYSTGSNEQFF.

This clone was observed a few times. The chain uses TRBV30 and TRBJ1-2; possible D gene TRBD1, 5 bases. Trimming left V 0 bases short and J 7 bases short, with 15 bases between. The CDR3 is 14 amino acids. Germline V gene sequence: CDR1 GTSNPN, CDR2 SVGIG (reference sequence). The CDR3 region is CAWSVRWGQSGYTF. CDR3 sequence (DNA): TGTGCCTGGAGTGTAAGGTGGGGCCAAAGTGGCTACACCTTC.

The CDR3 DNA follows: TGTGCCAGCAGAAGGACTAGCGGGGGATCTTGGGAGACCCAGTACTTC. Translating gives CASRRTSGGSWETQYF. This rearrangement joins TRBV7-2 to TRBJ2-5; 13 bases line up with TRBD2. CDR1 SGHTA and CDR2 FQGNSA come from the germline V gene. V lost 6 bases, J lost 5 bases, and 9 bases stayed unmatched. This CDR3 region has 16 residues.

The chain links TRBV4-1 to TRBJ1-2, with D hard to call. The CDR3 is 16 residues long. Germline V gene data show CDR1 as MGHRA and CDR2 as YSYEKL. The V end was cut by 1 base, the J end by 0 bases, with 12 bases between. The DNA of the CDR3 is TGCGCCAGCAGCCAAGCCGTCCTGGGGTCTAACTATGGCTACACCTTC. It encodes CASSQAVLGSNYGYTF.

CDR3 DNA: TGCGCCAGCAGCTTGACGGTGGGGGGGACCGGGGAGCTGTTTTTT. Protein: CASSLTVGGTGELFF. V and J are TRBV5-1 and TRBJ2-2, with 7 bases matching TRBD2. CDR3 length equals 15 residues. With 1 base clipped from V and 5 bases from J, the junction kept 5 bases outside the gene matches. Germline CDR1 is SGHRS and CDR2 is YFSETQ.

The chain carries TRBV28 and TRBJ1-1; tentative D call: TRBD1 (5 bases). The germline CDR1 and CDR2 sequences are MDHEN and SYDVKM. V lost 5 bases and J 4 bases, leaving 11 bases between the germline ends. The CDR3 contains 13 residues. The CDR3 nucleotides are TGTGCCAGCAGTCAAGCGGGGCCCACTGAAGCTTTCTTT. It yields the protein CASSQAGPTEAFF.